This entry lists 31 T cell receptor beta chains sequenced from one sample in a study of cytomegalovirus exposure and HLA in healthy donors. The PCR ran on 60 Vbeta and 13 Jbeta primers. Profiling relied on immunoSEQ multiplex PCR, and the TCRdb table lists in-frame clones only, not all of them. The profile shows 150,000 to 200,000 clones, roughly 76% of them singletons. Sequencing was performed on PBMCs. These receptors all stem from a man aged 40-55 years in good health and CMV-seropositive.

The chain links TRBV29-1 to TRBJ1-2, with D maybe TRBD1 (5 bases). V lost 7 bases to trimming and J lost 6 bases, with 9 bases between them. This CDR3 comprises 10 residues. From germline, CDR1 is SQVTM and CDR2 ANQGSEA. DNA for the CDR3: TGCAGCGCACAGGAAGATGGCTACACCTTC. Translated: CSAQEDGYTF.

DNA for the CDR3: TGCGCCAGCAGCGAGGGACTAGCGGGGGGCGAGGTGGGTGCAGATACGCAGTATTTT. It encodes CASSEGLAGGEVGADTQYF. The J gene is TRBJ2-3, the V gene TRBV5-1; TRBD2 agrees at 15 bases. The J segment lost 4 bases and the V segment lost 4 bases, leaving 13 bases of the junction unmatched. The germline CDR1 and CDR2 sequences are SGHRS and YFSETQ. The CDR3 is 19 amino acids.

This clone appeared once. The chain combines TRBV6-1 with TRBJ2-3; tentatively, D is TRBD2 (5 bases). Germline V CDR1 and CDR2: MNHNS, SASEGT. Trimming removed 1 base from V and 6 bases from J, with 11 bases in between. The CDR3 is made up of 14 amino acids. The CDR3 coding sequence is TGTGCCAGCAGTGAAGGAGGAGGTGGGGATACGCAGTATTTT. Protein: CASSEGGGGDTQYF.

CDR3 in DNA: TGTGCCAGCCCGGGACAGGGATTTTTGAGAGAGACCCAGTACTTC. This translates into CASPGQGFLRETQYF. The V gene is TRBV6-6, the J gene TRBJ2-5; 9 bases map to TRBD1. Germline trimming cut 8 bases from V and 4 bases from J; bases unmatched to any gene: 11. The CDR3 consists of 15 residues. CDR1 MNHNY and CDR2 SVGAGI come from the germline V gene (reference sequence).

V is TRBV29-1 and J is TRBJ1-2, with 7 bases aligning to TRBD1. The CDR3 contains 13 residues. Germline lookup yields CDR1 SQVTM and CDR2 ANQGSEA. The V segment lost 7 bases and the J segment 5 bases; nucleotides outside the gene matches: 10. CDR3 protein: CSALEGQQYGYTF. The CDR3 DNA reads as TGCAGCGCCCTTGAGGGACAGCAATATGGCTACACCTTC.

A few counts support this clone. The chain employs TRBV10-2 and TRBJ1-5, with unresolved D. CDR3 size: 13 residues. Germline V CDR1 and CDR2: WSHSY, SAAADI. The V gene lost 7 bases and the J gene lost 0 bases, with 7 bases spanning the gap. The CDR3 protein is CASTPDSNQPQHF. As DNA, the CDR3 is TGCGCCAGCACCCCAGATAGCAATCAGCCCCAGCATTTT.

V and J are TRBV25-1 and TRBJ2-7; 8 bases agree with TRBD1. The germline V gene has CDR1 MGHDK and CDR2 SYGVNS. The V segment lost 4 bases and the J segment 3 bases; nucleotides outside the gene matches: 2. The CDR3 length is 13 residues. CDR3 in DNA: TGTGCCAGCAGTGGACAGGGGATCTACGAGCAGTACTTC. This sequence encodes CASSGQGIYEQYF.

The chain is built from TRBV9 and TRBJ2-1; 10 positions agree with TRBD2. Germline V CDR1 and CDR2: SGDLS, YYNGEE. The J segment lost 1 base and the V segment lost 4 bases, leaving 5 bases of the junction unmatched. CDR3 length: 16 residues. In nucleotides, the CDR3 is TGTGCCAGCAGCTTTAGCGGGGGGAGGTCCTACAATGAGCAGTTCTTC. Amino acid sequence: CASSFSGGRSYNEQFF.

This clone was picked up one time. CDR3 nucleotides: TGTGCCAGCAGTTTCCCGGGGTCGAGCGGCTACACCTTC. This translates into CASSFPGSSGYTF. The chain has TRBV28 and TRBJ1-2; no definite D call. Germline CDR1 is MDHEN and CDR2 is SYDVKM. Trimming took 3 bases from V and 8 from J, leaving 13 bases between them. This CDR3 contains 13 residues.

The chain combines TRBV6-1 with TRBJ2-7, with 8 bases that match TRBD2. V was pared by 0 bases and J by 3 bases, with 7 bases of the junction left unmatched. This CDR3 has 16 amino acids. Looked up from germline, CDR1 is MNHNS and CDR2 is SASEGT. The CDR3, as DNA: TGTGCCAGCAGTGAAGCCCGGAGCGGGGGTTACTACGAGCAGTACTTC. Amino acid sequence: CASSEARSGGYYEQYF.

CDR3 sequence: CASSGERRGQYF. As DNA, the CDR3 is TGTGCCAGTAGTGGGGAGAGGCGCGGCCAGTACTTC. The V call is TRBV19, the J call TRBJ2-5; the D gene is possibly TRBD2 (5 bases). V shed 5 bases and J shed 10 bases, with 14 bases lying between them. CDR1 and CDR2 from the germline V gene are LNHDA and SQIVND (reference sequence). The length of the CDR3 is 12 residues.

V gene TRBV29-1 combines with J gene TRBJ2-5; TRBD2 agrees at 7 bases. Trimming took 2 bases from V and 5 from J; bases not matched to a gene: 2. Per germline, CDR1 SQVTM and CDR2 ANQGSEA. This CDR3 spans 12 amino acids. The DNA of the CDR3 is TGCAGCGTTGAATGGGGGGGGGAGACCCAGTACTTC. Translation gives CSVEWGGETQYF.

J is TRBJ1-1 and V is TRBV7-9; weak D call: TRBD1 (5 bases). V was clipped by 1 base and J by 3 bases, with 12 bases between them. This CDR3 is built from 15 residues. The V gene's germline CDR1 is SEHNR and CDR2 FQNEAQ (reference sequence). The CDR3 here is CASSLVWGRDTEAFF. The CDR3, as DNA: TGTGCCAGCAGCTTAGTGTGGGGGAGGGACACTGAAGCTTTCTTT.

V usage is TRBV27 and J usage is TRBJ2-5; 8 bases are shared with TRBD2. The CDR3 covers 16 residues. Germline V CDR1 and CDR2: MNHEY, SMNVEV (reference sequence). V dropped 6 bases and J dropped 1; count of bases not matched to a gene: 10. DNA for the CDR3: TGTGCCAGCAGACTAGCGGAGGGAGGGGTCCAAGAGACCCAGTACTTC. This codes for CASRLAEGGVQETQYF.

This chain joins TRBV30 and TRBJ2-1, with a tentative D call TRBD2 (6 bases). The germline CDR1 and CDR2 sequences are GTSNPN and SVGIG (reference sequence). The CDR3 has 12 residues. V lost 2 bases and J lost 9, with 11 bases in between. The CDR3 coding sequence is TGTGCCTGGAGTAGACGGACTATTGAGCAGTTCTTC. It is translated as CAWSRRTIEQFF.

This clone has only one observation. This chain links TRBV27 with TRBJ1-1; TRBD1 matches 8 bases. Per germline, CDR1 MNHEY and CDR2 SMNVEV (reference sequence). Unmatched junction bases numbered 16, after V lost 3 bases and J lost 4 bases. The CDR3 sequence is 18 residues long. The CDR3 coding sequence is TGTGCCAGCAGTTTGCGCCCCGGGACAGGCCCCATGGGCACTGAAGCTTTCTTT. Its protein is CASSLRPGTGPMGTEAFF.

The chain employs TRBV6-5 and TRBJ2-7; 8 bases fit TRBD1. Germline V CDR1 and CDR2: MNHEY, SVGAGI. This CDR3 spans 14 amino acids. V lost 2 bases to trimming and J lost 5 bases; unmatched junction nucleotides: 5. CDR3 residues: CASSYTRTGNEQYF. In nucleotides, the CDR3 is TGTGCCAGCAGTTACACCAGGACAGGGAACGAGCAGTACTTC.

The rearrangement links TRBV5-1 to TRBJ1-1, with 10 bases aligning to TRBD1. Trimming at V came to 4 bases and at J to 11 bases, leaving 14 bases not matched to a gene. CDR3 size: 15 residues. The germline V gene has CDR1 SGHRS and CDR2 YFSETQ. CDR3 residues: CASSRSGTGAVEAFF. The DNA of the CDR3 is TGCGCCAGCAGCCGGTCCGGGACAGGGGCTGTTGAGGCTTTCTTT.

This chain links TRBV30 with TRBJ1-2, with a weak D call TRBD1 (6 bases). Germline V gene sequence: CDR1 GTSNPN, CDR2 SVGIG (reference sequence). The CDR3 runs to 15 residues. With 3 bases removed from V and 7 bases from J, the gap between germline ends came to 21 bases. CDR3 coding DNA: TGTGCCTGGAGCCTCGGTGTCGGGGGGCTAGGTGGCTACACCTTC. Its translation is CAWSLGVGGLGGYTF. Together with reference TRBV30 and TRBJ1-2, the CDR3 gives the full variable domain: SQTIHQWPATLVQPVGSPLSLECTVEGTSNPNLYWYRQAAGRGLQLLFYSVGIGQISSEVPQNLSASRPQDRQFILSSKKLLLSDSGFYLCAWSLGVGGLGGYTFGSGTRLTVV.

The chain joins TRBV28 to TRBJ2-7; tentatively, D is TRBD2 (5 bases). The CDR3 has 14 residues. V lost 5 bases, J lost 7 bases, and 18 bases lay in between. CDR1 is MDHEN and CDR2 is SYDVKM in the germline V gene. CDR3 sequence reads: CASSPSDWTREQYF. The CDR3 DNA is TGTGCCAGCAGTCCATCGGACTGGACCAGGGAGCAGTACTTC.

The rearrangement links TRBV5-6 to TRBJ2-5, with D possibly being TRBD1 (6 bases). V shed 1 base and J shed 3 bases, with 10 bases lying between them. The CDR3 is 14 amino acids. Germline lookup yields CDR1 SGHDT and CDR2 YYEEEE. The CDR3 here is CASSLLSGEETQYF. CDR3 sequence (DNA): TGTGCCAGCAGCTTGCTATCAGGGGAAGAGACCCAGTACTTC.

This sequence joins TRBV6-6 and TRBJ2-3; the match to TRBD2 covers 8 bases. Looked up from germline, CDR1 is MNHNY and CDR2 is SVGAGI (reference sequence). This CDR3 contains 16 residues. The V segment lost 10 bases and the J segment 6 bases; nucleotides outside the gene matches: 18. CDR3 in amino acids: CATTGRGGPHGDTQYF. CDR3 nucleotide sequence: TGTGCCACCACGGGACGGGGGGGGCCTCACGGTGATACGCAGTATTTT.

This clone was counted only a few times. The chain is built from TRBV7-2 and TRBJ1-5; D is uncertain. The germline V and J ends were trimmed by 4 bases and 1 base, with 11 bases remaining between them. Looked up from germline, CDR1 is SGHTA and CDR2 is FQGNSA. This CDR3 contains 15 residues. CDR3 region: CASSSRGKSNQPQHF. CDR3 sequence (DNA): TGTGCCAGCAGCTCCCGCGGGAAGAGCAATCAGCCCCAGCATTTT.

This clone was seen just once. The V gene is TRBV28, the J gene TRBJ1-2, with 7 bases lining up with TRBD1. The trim removed 11 bases at V and 8 bases at J, leaving 11 bases unmatched. There are 12 residues in the CDR3. Per germline, CDR1 MDHEN and CDR2 SYDVKM. The CDR3 DNA reads as TGTGCCCTTAGGGGGCGGCGGTACGGCTACACCTTC. Translating it yields CALRGRRYGYTF.

The V gene is TRBV30, the J gene TRBJ2-3; D unclear. CDR1 is GTSNPN, CDR2 SVGIG, per germline (reference sequence). Trimming took 4 bases from V and 0 from J, leaving 11 bases between them. The length of the CDR3 is 14 residues. CDR3 DNA sequence: TGTGCCTGGAATTACAGAGCTAGCACAGATACGCAGTATTTT. This encodes CAWNYRASTDTQYF.

V usage is TRBV19 and J usage is TRBJ2-5, with 10 nucleotides matching TRBD1. The CDR3 totals 15 residues. J was trimmed by 5 bases and V by 3 bases; bases with no gene match: 6. In germline, CDR1 is LNHDA, CDR2 SQIVND (reference sequence). The CDR3 bases are TGTGCCAGTAGTATTTCGGGGACAGGGGTGGAGACCCAGTACTTC. This gives the protein CASSISGTGVETQYF.

The chain employs TRBV9 and TRBJ1-5; unclear D gene. The length of the CDR3 is 15 residues. Germline V gene sequence: CDR1 SGDLS, CDR2 YYNGEE. V was cut by 1 base and J by 2 bases, with 10 bases left in between. DNA for the CDR3: TGTGCCAGCAGCGTATACGGGGAAGGCAATCAGCCCCAGCATTTT. It yields the protein CASSVYGEGNQPQHF.

The CDR3 spells CARQGEQYF. CDR3 coding DNA: TGTGCCAGACAGGGGGAGCAGTACTTC. This chain links TRBV2 with TRBJ2-7, with 7 bases lining up with TRBD1. CDR1 is SNHLY and CDR2 is FYNNEI in the germline V gene. With V trimmed by 9 bases and J by 7 bases, 0 bases remained unmatched. CDR3 length: 9 amino acids.

In the case of this clone: This CDR3 is also generated by other DNA sequences in the sample. The chain is built from TRBV6-1 and TRBJ2-3, with TRBD2 matching over 12 bases. J was trimmed by 6 bases and V by 5 bases; bases with no gene match: 6. Germline V CDR1 and CDR2: MNHNS, SASEGT. This CDR3 comprises 15 residues. CDR3 amino acids: CASSSLAGGPDTQYF. Here the CDR3 DNA reads TGTGCCAGCAGTTCCCTAGCGGGGGGGCCGGATACGCAGTATTTT.

In its sample, this clone was seen a few times. The gene calls are TRBV27 and TRBJ1-5; D may be TRBD1 (5 bases). Looked up from germline, CDR1 is MNHEY and CDR2 is SMNVEV (reference sequence). This CDR3 spans 15 amino acids. The germline V and J ends were trimmed by 7 bases and 7 bases, with 20 bases remaining between them. CDR3 in DNA: TGTGCCAGCACCCCCCAAGGGCTCCAGGGACAGCCCCAGCATTTT. Translating it yields CASTPQGLQGQPQHF.

The J gene is TRBJ2-7, the V gene TRBV30; D remains ambiguous. The CDR3 extends over 16 amino acids. V was clipped by 5 bases and J by 3 bases, with 23 bases between them. Germline assignment: CDR1 GTSNPN and CDR2 SVGIG (reference sequence). CDR3 nucleotide sequence: TGTGCCTGGGAAGCGTTCTTGGGTTTAAACCTCTACGAGCAGTACTTC. Its translation: CAWEAFLGLNLYEQYF. Supplemented by reference TRBV30 and TRBJ2-7, the full variable domain reads SQTIHQWPATLVQPVGSPLSLECTVEGTSNPNLYWYRQAAGRGLQLLFYSVGIGQISSEVPQNLSASRPQDRQFILSSKKLLLSDSGFYLCAWEAFLGLNLYEQYFGPGTRLTVT.